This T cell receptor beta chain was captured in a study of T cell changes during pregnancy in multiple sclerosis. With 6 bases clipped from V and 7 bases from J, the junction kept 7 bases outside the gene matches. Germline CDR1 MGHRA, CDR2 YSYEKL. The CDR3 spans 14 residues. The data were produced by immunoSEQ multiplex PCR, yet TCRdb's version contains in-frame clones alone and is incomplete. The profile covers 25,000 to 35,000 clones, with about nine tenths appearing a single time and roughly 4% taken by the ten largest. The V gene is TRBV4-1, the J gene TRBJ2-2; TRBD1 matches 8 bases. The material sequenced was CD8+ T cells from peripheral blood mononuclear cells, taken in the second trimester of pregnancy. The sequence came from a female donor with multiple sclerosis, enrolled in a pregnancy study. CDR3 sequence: CASRLDRVVGELFF. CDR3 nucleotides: TGCGCCAGCAGGTTGGACAGGGTAGTCGGGGAGCTGTTTTTT.